This T cell receptor beta chain was recovered during a study of a mutant IDH1 vaccine in newly diagnosed glioma. On the study more broadly: Patients previously underwent radiotherapy, temozolomide, or both, and most underwent both.

Time point reported: baseline, week 1 (first vaccination visit). As to treatment: pre-vaccination baseline after standard-of-care therapy. Data came from immunoSEQ multiplex PCR; TCRdb stores just in-frame clones and leaves some out. This table has 92,000 or so clones, over 75% appearing once. Germline CDR1 is MNHEY and CDR2 is SVGAGI. The CDR3 is made up of 14 amino acids. Between the trimmed V and J ends, which lost 7 bases and 0 bases, there was a span of 11 bases. Sequencing used PBMCs, obtained from a glioma patient treated with radiotherapy, temozolomide or both. This receptor was identified in a man aged 35-49 years with glioma. Some clones in this sample may be carry-over from other donors' samples. J is TRBJ2-3 and V is TRBV6-5; D might be TRBD1 or TRBD2, each matching 5 bases. CDR3 DNA sequence: TGTGCCAGCACTAGGGACGGGAGCACAGATACGCAGTATTTT. The encoded protein is CASTRDGSTDTQYF.